These 20 T cell receptor beta chains were all obtained from the same sample, sequenced in a study of blood T cell repertoires in COVID-19. Profiled with immunoSEQ multiplex PCR; TCRdb holds only in-frame clones, not every one. The table includes about 80,000 clones, under 80% detected once. What was sequenced was peripheral blood. These receptors were obtained from a human donor in a cohort sampled during active COVID-19.

This chain links TRBV7-2 with TRBJ1-4, with no clear D. This CDR3 has 13 residues. Germline V gives CDR1 SGHTA, CDR2 FQGNSA. Deletions cut 3 bases from V and 8 bases from J, with 10 bases between. The CDR3 nucleotides are TGTGCCAGCAGCTTCGGGGTAGGCGAAAAACTGTTTTTT. The encoded protein is CASSFGVGEKLFF.

V and J are TRBV27 and TRBJ1-2; 12 bases are shared with TRBD1. The CDR3 is 18 amino acids. CDR1 is MNHEY, CDR2 SMNVEV, per germline (reference sequence). V trimming: 7 bases; J trimming: 7 bases; junction bases outside the gene matches: 19. The CDR3 region has the DNA TGTGCCAGCATTAAACCGGGACAGGGGGCTTTTGCCGTGGGTGGCTACACCTTC. As protein: CASIKPGQGAFAVGGYTF.

The chain recombines TRBV24-1 with TRBJ2-2, with 9 bases lining up with TRBD2. The V gene end was trimmed by 2 bases and the J gene end by 2 bases; junction bases not matched to a gene: 11. This CDR3 is 19 amino acids long. Germline values: CDR1 KGHDR, CDR2 SFDVKD. The CDR3 spells CATSDSLGREGRNTGELFF. CDR3 bases: TGTGCCACCAGTGATTCTCTTGGGCGGGAGGGCCGTAACACCGGGGAGCTGTTTTTT.

This clone was detected only a few times. The J gene is TRBJ2-1, the V gene TRBV30, with D possibly matching TRBD2 (5 bases). The germline V gene has CDR1 GTSNPN and CDR2 SVGIG (reference sequence). The CDR3 consists of 15 residues. The V gene lost 0 bases and the J gene lost 4 bases, with 13 bases spanning the gap. The DNA of the CDR3 is TGTGCCTGGAGTGTTCCTAGCTATACTTACAATGAGCAGTTCTTC. Translated, it gives CAWSVPSYTYNEQFF.

This clone was observed a few times. This sample also contains other DNA sequences that code for the same CDR3. This chain connects TRBV7-9 to TRBJ1-6; TRBD1 is a possible D gene (6 bases). Trimming removed 1 base from V and 4 bases from J, with 8 bases in between. There are 15 residues in the CDR3. Germline V gene data show CDR1 as SEHNR and CDR2 as FQNEAQ (reference sequence). For the CDR3, the DNA is TGTGCCAGCAGCTTAGGACAGGCGTATAATTCACCCCTCCACTTT. The encoded protein is CASSLGQAYNSPLHF. The whole variable domain, filled in from reference TRBV7-9 and TRBJ1-6, reads DTGVSQNPRHKITKRGQNVTFRCDPISEHNRLYWYRQTLGQGPEFLTYFQNEAQLEKSRLLSDRFSAERPKGSFSTLEIQRTEQGDSAMYLCASSLGQAYNSPLHFGNGTRLTVT.

This chain connects TRBV15 to TRBJ1-2; 7 nucleotides match TRBD1. The CDR3 extends over 16 amino acids. Germline V lookup: CDR1 LNHNV, CDR2 YYDKDF (reference sequence). V was clipped by 1 base and J by 2 bases; unmatched bases: 7. The CDR3 nucleotides are TGTGCCACCAGCAGAGGCCGGTTACAGGGGAACTATGGCTACACCTTC. This sequence encodes CATSRGRLQGNYGYTF. Based on the CDR3 plus reference TRBV15 and TRBJ1-2, the full variable domain is DAMVIQNPRYQVTQFGKPVTLSCSQTLNHNVMYWYQQKSSQAPKLLFHYYDKDFNNEADTPDNFQSRRPNTSFCFLDIRSPGLGDTAMYLCATSRGRLQGNYGYTFGSGTRLTVV.

This clone occurred a few times. The chain combines TRBV9 with TRBJ2-3; 12 bases are a match to TRBD2. Germline CDR1 reads SGDLS; CDR2 reads YYNGEE. With 4 bases clipped from V and 0 bases from J, the junction kept 9 bases outside the gene matches. This CDR3 contains 18 residues. Written as DNA, the CDR3 is TGTGCCAGCAGCCCGTCGTTCCTAGCGGGGGGGAGCACAGATACGCAGTATTTT. Translation: CASSPSFLAGGSTDTQYF.

V is TRBV9 and J is TRBJ1-5, with TRBD1 matching over 7 bases. The germline CDR1 and CDR2 sequences are SGDLS and YYNGEE. The CDR3 extends over 14 amino acids. V shed 2 bases, J shed 6 bases, and the junction held 5 bases outside the gene matches. CDR3 sequence: CASSVGQVGQPQHF. The CDR3 DNA reads TGTGCCAGCAGCGTTGGACAGGTGGGTCAGCCCCAGCATTTT.

V usage is TRBV7-9 and J usage is TRBJ2-2, with 10 bases aligning to TRBD1. V trimming: 6 bases; J trimming: 5 bases; junction bases outside the gene matches: 6. This CDR3 comprises 15 residues. CDR1 is SEHNR and CDR2 is FQNEAQ in the germline V gene (reference sequence). The CDR3 DNA reads as TGTGCCAGCAGGTGGACAGGGGGTAGTACCGGGGAGCTGTTTTTT. Protein sequence: CASRWTGGSTGELFF.

This chain uses TRBV5-1 with TRBJ2-3, with TRBD2 matching 12 bases. The CDR3 length is 18 residues. Per germline, CDR1 SGHRS and CDR2 YFSETQ. Trimming removed 0 bases from V and 6 bases from J; junction bases left unmatched: 11. The CDR3 DNA sequence: TGCGCCAGCAGCTTGGTTGGGCTAGCGGGGGGGCCATCGGATACGCAGTATTTT. Its protein product is CASSLVGLAGGPSDTQYF. The full variable domain, rest sourced from reference TRBV5-1 and TRBJ2-3, is KAGVTQTPRYLIKTRGQQVTLSCSPISGHRSVSWYQQTPGQGLQFLFEYFSETQRNKGNFPGRFSGRQFSNSRSEMNVSTLELGDSALYLCASSLVGLAGGPSDTQYFGPGTRLTVL.

The rearrangement uses TRBV4-1 and TRBJ2-1; TRBD1 aligns across 7 bases. This CDR3 comprises 16 residues. Trimming took 4 bases from V and 0 from J; bases not matched to a gene: 6. Germline V lookup: CDR1 MGHRA, CDR2 YSYEKL. The CDR3 region is CASSPPRGSSYNEQFF. The CDR3 DNA reads TGCGCCAGCAGCCCACCCAGGGGGAGCTCCTACAATGAGCAGTTCTTC.

This clone has just one count. The chain has TRBV25-1 and TRBJ1-2; weak D call: TRBD1 (6 bases). Deletions cut 5 bases from V and 8 bases from J, with 15 bases between. The CDR3 sequence is 13 residues long. In germline, CDR1 is MGHDK, CDR2 SYGVNS. The CDR3 DNA is TGTGCCAGCAGTACCACAGGGACCCTGGGCTACACCTTC. It translates to CASSTTGTLGYTF.

This chain links TRBV19 with TRBJ2-6; D may be TRBD1 (6 bases). Trimming took off 0 bases at V and 4 bases at J, with 10 bases between the two ends. The CDR3 has 16 residues. CDR1 and CDR2 (germline): LNHDA, SQIVND (reference sequence). CDR3 loop: CASSIDQGSGANVLTF. In DNA form, the CDR3 reads TGTGCCAGTAGTATAGATCAGGGGTCCGGGGCCAACGTCCTGACTTTC.

J is TRBJ1-1 and V is TRBV5-1, with 9 bases that match TRBD1. Per germline, CDR1 SGHRS and CDR2 YFSETQ. Trimming removed 1 base from V and 8 bases from J; junction bases left unmatched: 6. CDR3 size: 14 residues. The CDR3 loop reads CASSLTGGVIEAFF. In DNA form, the CDR3 reads TGCGCCAGCAGCTTGACAGGGGGCGTGATAGAAGCTTTCTTT.

This clone turned up a few times. J is TRBJ2-5 and V is TRBV27; no definite D call. Deletions cut 0 bases from V and 4 bases from J, with 6 bases between. Germline CDR1 is MNHEY and CDR2 is SMNVEV (reference sequence). The CDR3 sequence is 13 residues long. CDR3 sequence: CASSLSTGETQYF. CDR3 nucleotides: TGTGCCAGCAGTTTATCGACGGGAGAGACCCAGTACTTC.

This chain connects TRBV28 to TRBJ2-2; weak D call: TRBD1 (6 bases). The length of the CDR3 is 17 residues. Deletions cut 6 bases from V and 1 base from J, with 18 bases between. Germline V lookup: CDR1 MDHEN, CDR2 SYDVKM. The CDR3 DNA sequence: TGTGCCAGCAGCATAGGTGGCTGGGACAAGAACACCGGGGAGCTGTTTTTT. The encoded protein is CASSIGGWDKNTGELFF.

This clone was seen once. The gene calls are TRBV9 and TRBJ2-3; 8 nucleotides match TRBD1. The CDR3 loop spans 16 amino acids. Per the germline V gene, CDR1 is SGDLS and CDR2 is YYNGEE. Unmatched junction bases numbered 7, after V lost 2 bases and J lost 2 bases. CDR3 bases: TGTGCCAGCAGCGTTAACGCAGGGGGCCCCACAGATACGCAGTATTTT. This codes for CASSVNAGGPTDTQYF.

This clone was seen repeatedly, ten times or more. The J gene is TRBJ1-5, the V gene TRBV19, with D hard to call. Trimming took 4 bases from V and 0 from J, leaving 7 bases between them. CDR1 LNHDA and CDR2 SQIVND come from the germline V gene (reference sequence). This CDR3 comprises 14 residues. The CDR3 loop is CASSSTVSNQPQHF. Here the CDR3 DNA reads TGTGCCAGTAGTAGCACAGTTAGCAATCAGCCCCAGCATTTT.

The chain combines TRBV9 with TRBJ2-5, with 9 bases aligning to TRBD1. Looked up from germline, CDR1 is SGDLS and CDR2 is YYNGEE. The CDR3 sequence is 15 residues long. The J segment lost 5 bases and the V segment lost 6 bases, leaving 11 bases of the junction unmatched. CDR3 nucleotides: TGTGCCAGCACAAGGGGACAGGGTTTTCGGGAGACCCAGTACTTC. This encodes CASTRGQGFRETQYF.

This chain links TRBV6-2 or TRBV6-3 with TRBJ1-2; a possible D gene is TRBD1 (5 bases). Looked up from germline, CDR1 is MNHEY and CDR2 is SVGEGT. Trimming removed 0 bases at V and 0 bases at J, with 11 bases between. The CDR3 has 16 residues. The CDR3 bases are TGTGCCAGCAGTTACTCGAAGGGGACTTCTAACTATGGCTACACCTTC. The encoded protein is CASSYSKGTSNYGYTF.